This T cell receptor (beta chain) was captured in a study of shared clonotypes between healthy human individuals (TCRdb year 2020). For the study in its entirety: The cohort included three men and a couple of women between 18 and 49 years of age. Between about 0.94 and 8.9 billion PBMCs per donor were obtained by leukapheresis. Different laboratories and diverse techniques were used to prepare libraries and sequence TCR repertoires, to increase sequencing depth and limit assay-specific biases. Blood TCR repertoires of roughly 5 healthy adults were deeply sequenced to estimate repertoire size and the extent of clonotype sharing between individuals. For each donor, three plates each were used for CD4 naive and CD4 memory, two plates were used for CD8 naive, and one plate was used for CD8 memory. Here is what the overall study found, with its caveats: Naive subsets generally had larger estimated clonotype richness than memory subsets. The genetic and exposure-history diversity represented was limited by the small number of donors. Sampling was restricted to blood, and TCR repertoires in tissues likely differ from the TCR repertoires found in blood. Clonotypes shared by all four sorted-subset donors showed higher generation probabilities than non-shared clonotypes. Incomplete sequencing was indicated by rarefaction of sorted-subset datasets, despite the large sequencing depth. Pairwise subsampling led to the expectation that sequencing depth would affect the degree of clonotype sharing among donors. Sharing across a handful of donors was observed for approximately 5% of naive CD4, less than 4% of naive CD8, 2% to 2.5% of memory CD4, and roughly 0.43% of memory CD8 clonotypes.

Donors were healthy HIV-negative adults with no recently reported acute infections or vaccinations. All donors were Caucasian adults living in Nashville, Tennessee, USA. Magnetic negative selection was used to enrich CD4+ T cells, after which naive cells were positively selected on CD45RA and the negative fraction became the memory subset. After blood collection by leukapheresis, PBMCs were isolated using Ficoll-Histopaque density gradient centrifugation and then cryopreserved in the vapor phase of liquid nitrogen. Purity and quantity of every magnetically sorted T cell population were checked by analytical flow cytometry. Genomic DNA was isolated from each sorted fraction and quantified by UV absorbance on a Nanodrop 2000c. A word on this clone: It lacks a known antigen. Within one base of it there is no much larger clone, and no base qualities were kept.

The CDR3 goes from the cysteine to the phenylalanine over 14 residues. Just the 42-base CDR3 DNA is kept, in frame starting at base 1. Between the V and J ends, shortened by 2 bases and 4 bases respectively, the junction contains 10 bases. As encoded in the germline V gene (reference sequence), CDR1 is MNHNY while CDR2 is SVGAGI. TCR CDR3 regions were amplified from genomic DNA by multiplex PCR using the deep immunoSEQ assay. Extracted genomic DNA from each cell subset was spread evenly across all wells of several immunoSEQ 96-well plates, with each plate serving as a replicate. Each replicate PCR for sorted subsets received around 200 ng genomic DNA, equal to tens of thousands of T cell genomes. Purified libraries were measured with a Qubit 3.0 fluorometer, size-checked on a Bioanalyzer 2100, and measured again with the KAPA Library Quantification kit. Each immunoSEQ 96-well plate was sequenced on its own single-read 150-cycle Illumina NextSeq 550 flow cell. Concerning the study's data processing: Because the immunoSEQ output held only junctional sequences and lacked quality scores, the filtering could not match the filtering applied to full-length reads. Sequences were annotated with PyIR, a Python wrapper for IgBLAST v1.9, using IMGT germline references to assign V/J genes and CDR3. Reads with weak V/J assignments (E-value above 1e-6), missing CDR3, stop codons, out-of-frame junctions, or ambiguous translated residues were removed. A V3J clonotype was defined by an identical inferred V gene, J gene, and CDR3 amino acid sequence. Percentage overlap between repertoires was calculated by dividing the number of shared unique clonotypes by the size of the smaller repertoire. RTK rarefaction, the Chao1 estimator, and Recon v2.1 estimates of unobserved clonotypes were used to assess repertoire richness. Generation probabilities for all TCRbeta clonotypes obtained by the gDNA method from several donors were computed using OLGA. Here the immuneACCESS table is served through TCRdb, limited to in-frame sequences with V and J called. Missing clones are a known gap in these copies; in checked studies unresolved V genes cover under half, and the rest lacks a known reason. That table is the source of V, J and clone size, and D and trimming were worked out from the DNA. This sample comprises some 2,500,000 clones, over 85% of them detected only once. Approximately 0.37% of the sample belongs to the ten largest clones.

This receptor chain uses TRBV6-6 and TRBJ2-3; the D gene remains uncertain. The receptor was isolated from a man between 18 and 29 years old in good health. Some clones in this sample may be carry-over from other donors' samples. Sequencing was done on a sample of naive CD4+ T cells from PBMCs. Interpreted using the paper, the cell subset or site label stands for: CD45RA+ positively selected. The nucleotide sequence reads TGTGCCAGCAGTTACGGGCAGATGGCAGATACGCAGTATTTT. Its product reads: CASSYGQMADTQYF.